Listed below are T cell receptor beta chains from one sample, sequenced in a study of CD8 T cells in Susac syndrome. From the immunoSEQ multiplex PCR reads, TCRdb called clonotypes with MiXCR, one entry per CDR3 protein. Among approximately 120,000 distinct CDR3 sequences listed, nearly 95% were seen once. What was sequenced was CD4+ T cells from PBMCs. The receptor set was obtained from a human donor in good health. Both conserved end residues are part of each CDR3. The D gene is left open where the match is weak. Clone sizes are given selectively: once, few, many, or a class where the clone is expanded.

>.|TRBJ2-4|11|.|TRBV29-1
TGCAGCGATAAGATCGGCGACATTCAGTACTTC
CSDKIGDIQYF
>.|TRBJ2-4|14|TRBD2|TRBV7-2
TGTGCCAGCAGTCGGGACTACTCCAAAAACATTCAGTACTTC
CASSRDYSKNIQYF
>.|TRBJ2-5|14|TRBD2|TRBV20-1
TGCAGTGCCACGGTAGCGGGGGGGCCGGAGACCCAGTACTTC
CSATVAGGPETQYF
>.|TRBJ1-1|15|.|TRBV4-2
TGTGCCAGCAGCCAGGTGCAGGCGATGAACACTGAAGCTTTCTTT
CASSQVQAMNTEAFF
>.|TRBJ2-3|14|.|TRBV15
TGTGCCACCAGCAGCCGGCGGGGCACAGATACGCAGTATTTT
CATSSRRGTDTQYF
>.|TRBJ1-1|12|.|TRBV2
TGTGCCAGATTTTCAGGGCTGACTGAAGCTTTCTTT
CARFSGLTEAFF
>.|TRBJ2-2|17|.|TRBV7-2
TGTGCCAGCAGCCCCATGAGGCCTAAACCGAACACCGGGGAGCTGTTTTTT
CASSPMRPKPNTGELFF
>.|TRBJ1-2|13|.|TRBV14
TGTGCCAGCAGTCAGGTGGTTGGGTATGGCTACACCTTC
CASSQVVGYGYTF
>once|TRBJ2-2|10|.|TRBV28
TGTGCCAGTTCGAGGGGGGAGCTGTTTTTT
CASSRGELFF
>once|TRBJ1-2|16|TRBD1|TRBV5-1
TGCGCCAGCAGCCGACTGGACAGGGAGGCTAACTATGGCTACACCTTC
CASSRLDREANYGYTF
>.|TRBJ2-2|16|.|TRBV7-2
TGTGCCAGCAGCCGATACAGGGAGTTCGAACCCGGGGAGCTGTTTTTT
CASSRYREFEPGELFF
>few|TRBJ2-7|12|.|TRBV6-5
TGTGCCAGTGGGGACGATTTTATTCTCCGGAACTTC
CASGDDFILRNF
>once|TRBJ2-5|14|TRBD2|TRBV5-1
TGCGCCTCTTCGGGACTAGCGGGGCTAGAGACCCAGTACTTC
CASSGLAGLETQYF
>.|TRBJ2-1|15|TRBD1|TRBV10-3
TGTGCCATCAGTGAGTCGGGGACAGAGGGCAATGAGCAGTTCTTC
CAISESGTEGNEQFF
>.|TRBJ2-1|21|TRBD2|TRBV11-2
TGTGCCAGCAGCTCCCAAAACCGTAGCGGGAGACCGCCGAGCTCCTACAATGAGCAGTTCTTC
CASSSQNRSGRPPSSYNEQFF
>.|TRBJ1-1|15|.|TRBV19
TGTGCCAGTAGTATAGGCATGGTAGGTTGGACTGAAGCTTTCTTT
CASSIGMVGWTEAFF
>.|TRBJ2-1|16|TRBD1|TRBV15
TGTGCCACCAGCAGAGGGAATGGGACAGCCCACGGGGAGCAGTTCTTC
CATSRGNGTAHGEQFF
>.|TRBJ2-1|14|.|TRBV12-3/TRBV12-4
TGTGCCTCCCGGGATACTAGCAGCTACAATGAGCAGTTCTTC
CASRDTSSYNEQFF
>.|TRBJ2-7|14|TRBD1|TRBV6-5
TGTGCCAGCAGTCCAGGGACAGGGGGTCTCGAGCAGTACTTC
CASSPGTGGLEQYF
>.|TRBJ2-7|16|TRBD2|TRBV30
TGTGCCTGGAGTGTTCTAGCGGGAGTGGGGACCTACGAGCAGTACTTC
CAWSVLAGVGTYEQYF
>.|TRBJ2-1|15|TRBD2|TRBV6-5
TGTGCCAGCAGTACTAGCGGGAGTTCCTACAATGAGCAGTTCTTC
CASSTSGSSYNEQFF
>once|TRBJ2-5|13|.|TRBV20-1
TGCAGTGCTCGACCGCGTGGAGCGGAGACCCAGTACTTC
CSARPRGAETQYF